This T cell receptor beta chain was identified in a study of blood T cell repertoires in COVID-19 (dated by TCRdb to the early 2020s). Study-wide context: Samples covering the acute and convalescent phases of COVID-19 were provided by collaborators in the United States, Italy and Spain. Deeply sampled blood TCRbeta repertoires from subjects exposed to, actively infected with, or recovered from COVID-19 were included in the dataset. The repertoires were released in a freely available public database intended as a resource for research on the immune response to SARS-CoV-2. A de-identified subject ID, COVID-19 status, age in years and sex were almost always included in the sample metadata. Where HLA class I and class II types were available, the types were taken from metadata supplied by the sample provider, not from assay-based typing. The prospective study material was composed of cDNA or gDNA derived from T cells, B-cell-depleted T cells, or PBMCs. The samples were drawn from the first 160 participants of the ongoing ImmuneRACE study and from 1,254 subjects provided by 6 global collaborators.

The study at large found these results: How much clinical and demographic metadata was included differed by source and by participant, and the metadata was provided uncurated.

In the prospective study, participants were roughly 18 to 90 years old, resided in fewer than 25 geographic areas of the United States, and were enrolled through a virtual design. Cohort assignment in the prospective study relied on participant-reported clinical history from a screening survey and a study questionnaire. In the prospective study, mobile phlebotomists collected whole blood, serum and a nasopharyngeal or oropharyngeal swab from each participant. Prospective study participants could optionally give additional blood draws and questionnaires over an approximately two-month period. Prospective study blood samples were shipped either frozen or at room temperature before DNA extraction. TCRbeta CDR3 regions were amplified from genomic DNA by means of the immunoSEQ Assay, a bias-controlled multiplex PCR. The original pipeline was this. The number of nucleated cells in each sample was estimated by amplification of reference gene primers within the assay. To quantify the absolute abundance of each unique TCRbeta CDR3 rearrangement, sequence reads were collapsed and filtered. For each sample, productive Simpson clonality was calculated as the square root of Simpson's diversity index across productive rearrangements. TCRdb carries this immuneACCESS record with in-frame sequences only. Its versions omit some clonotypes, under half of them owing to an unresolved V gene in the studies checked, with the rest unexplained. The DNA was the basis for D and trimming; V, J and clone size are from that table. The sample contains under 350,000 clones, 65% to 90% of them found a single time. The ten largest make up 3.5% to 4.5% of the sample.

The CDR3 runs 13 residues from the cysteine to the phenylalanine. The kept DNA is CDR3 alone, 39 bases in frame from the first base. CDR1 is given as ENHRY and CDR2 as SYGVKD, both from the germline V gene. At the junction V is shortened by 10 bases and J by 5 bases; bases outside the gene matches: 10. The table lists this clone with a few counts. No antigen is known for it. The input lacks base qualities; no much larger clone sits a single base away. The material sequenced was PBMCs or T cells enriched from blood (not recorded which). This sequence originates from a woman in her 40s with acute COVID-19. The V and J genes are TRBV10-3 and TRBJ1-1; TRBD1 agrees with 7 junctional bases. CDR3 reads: CATVKGAETEAFF. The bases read TGTGCCACCGTAAAGGGGGCAGAAACTGAAGCTTTCTTT.